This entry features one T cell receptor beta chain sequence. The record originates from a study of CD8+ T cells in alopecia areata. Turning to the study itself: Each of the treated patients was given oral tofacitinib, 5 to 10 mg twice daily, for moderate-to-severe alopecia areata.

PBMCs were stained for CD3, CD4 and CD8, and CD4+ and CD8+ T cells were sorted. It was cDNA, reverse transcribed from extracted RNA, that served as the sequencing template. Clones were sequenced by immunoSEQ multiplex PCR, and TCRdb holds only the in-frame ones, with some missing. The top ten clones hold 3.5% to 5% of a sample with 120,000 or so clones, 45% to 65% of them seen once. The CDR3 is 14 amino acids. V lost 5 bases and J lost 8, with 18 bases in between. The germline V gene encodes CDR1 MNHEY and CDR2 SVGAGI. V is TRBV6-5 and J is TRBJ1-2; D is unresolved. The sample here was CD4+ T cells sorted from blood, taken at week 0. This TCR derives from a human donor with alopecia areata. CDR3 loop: CASSQTEEGRGYTF. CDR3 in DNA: TGTGCCAGCAGTCAGACTGAGGAAGGTCGCGGCTACACCTTC.